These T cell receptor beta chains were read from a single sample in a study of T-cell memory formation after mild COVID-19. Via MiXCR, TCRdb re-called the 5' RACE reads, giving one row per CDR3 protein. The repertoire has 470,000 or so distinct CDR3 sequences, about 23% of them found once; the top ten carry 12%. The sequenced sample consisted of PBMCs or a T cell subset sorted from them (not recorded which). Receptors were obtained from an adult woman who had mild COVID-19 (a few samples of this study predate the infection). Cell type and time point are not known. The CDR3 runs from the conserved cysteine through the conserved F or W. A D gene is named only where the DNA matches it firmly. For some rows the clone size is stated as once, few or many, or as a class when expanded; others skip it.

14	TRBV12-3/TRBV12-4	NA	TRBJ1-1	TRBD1	TGTGCCAGCAGTAACACGGACAGGGTTGCTGAAGCTTTCTTT	CASSNTDRVAEAFF
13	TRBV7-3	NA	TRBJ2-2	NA	TGTGCCAGCAGCTTAAGCGTCCCCGGGGAGCTGTTTTTT	CASSLSVPGELFF
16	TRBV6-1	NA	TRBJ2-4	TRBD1	TGTGCCAGCAGTGAAGTGGGACAGGGGGGGAAAAACATTCAGTACTTC	CASSEVGQGGKNIQYF
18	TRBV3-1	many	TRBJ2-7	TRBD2	TGTGCCAGCAGCCAAGATGGAAGCGGGAGGGTGAGCTCCTACGAGCAGTACTTC	CASSQDGSGRVSSYEQYF
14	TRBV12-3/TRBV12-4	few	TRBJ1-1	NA	TGTGCCAGCAGTTTAGGCGGGGGCAAGGCTGAAGCTTTCTTT	CASSLGGGKAEAFF
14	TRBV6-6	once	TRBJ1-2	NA	TGTGCCAGCAGTTTGATACAGGATAACTATGGCTACACCTTC	CASSLIQDNYGYTF
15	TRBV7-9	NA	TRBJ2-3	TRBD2	TGTGCCAGCAGCTTCCCTGCGGGAGCGGCAGATACGCAGTATTTT	CASSFPAGAADTQYF
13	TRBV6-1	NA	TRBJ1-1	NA	TGTGCCAGCAGTGAAGTGGAGTCCAGTGAAGCTTTCTTT	CASSEVESSEAFF
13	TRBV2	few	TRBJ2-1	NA	TGTGCCAGCAGTCCCTCCGCGTACAATGAGCAGTTCTTC	CASSPSAYNEQFF
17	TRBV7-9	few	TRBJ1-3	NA	TGTGCCAGCAGCCCGGCCCAACAGGGTAGAGGTGGAAACACCATATATTTT	CASSPAQQGRGGNTIYF
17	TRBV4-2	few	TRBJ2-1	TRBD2	TGTGCCAGCAGCCAAGTCGCTAGACTAGCGCGTAACAATGAGCAGTTCTTC	CASSQVARLARNNEQFF
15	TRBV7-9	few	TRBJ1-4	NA	TGTGCCAGCAACCCTGGCGGCTCGACTAATGAAAAACTGTTTTTT	CASNPGGSTNEKLFF
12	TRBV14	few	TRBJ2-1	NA	TGTGCCAGCAGCCAAGGGCGGTCACAGCAGTTCTTC	CASSQGRSQQFF
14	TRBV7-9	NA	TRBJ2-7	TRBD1	TGTGCCAGCAACGCGGGACAGGCCTTTGAGGAGCAGTACTTC	CASNAGQAFEEQYF
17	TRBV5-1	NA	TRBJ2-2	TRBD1	TGCGCCAGCAGACTTTCGACCGGGACAGGAAACACCGGGGAGCTGTTTTTT	CASRLSTGTGNTGELFF
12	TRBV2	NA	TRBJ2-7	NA	TGTGCCAGCAGTGAGGAAACCTACGAGCAGTACTTC	CASSEETYEQYF
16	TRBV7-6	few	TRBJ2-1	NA	TGTGCCAGCAGCTTAGAATCGGGCGGGGTCCACAATGAGCAGTTCTTC	CASSLESGGVHNEQFF
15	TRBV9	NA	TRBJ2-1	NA	TGTGCCAGCAGCGTAGGAGTAAGCTCCTACAATGAGCAGTTCTTC	CASSVGVSSYNEQFF
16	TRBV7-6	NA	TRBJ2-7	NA	TGTGCCAGCAGCTTAGCGTTGGGGCAGGCATCCTACGAGCAGTACTTC	CASSLALGQASYEQYF
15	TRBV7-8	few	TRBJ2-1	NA	TGTGCCAGCAGCTCCCGGGACTCTTATTACAATGAGCAGTTCTTC	CASSSRDSYYNEQFF
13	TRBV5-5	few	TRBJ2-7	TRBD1	TGTGCCAGCAGCTGGGACAGATCCTACGAGCAGTACTTC	CASSWDRSYEQYF
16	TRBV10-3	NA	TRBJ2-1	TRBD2	TGTGCCATCAGTGAACTGGGACTAGCAGACTACAATGAGCAGTTCTTC	CAISELGLADYNEQFF
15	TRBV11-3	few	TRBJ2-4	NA	TGTGCCAGCAGCTTAGGGTCCAGGGACAAAAACATTCAGTACTTC	CASSLGSRDKNIQYF
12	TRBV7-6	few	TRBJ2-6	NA	TGTGCCAGCAGCCCCATTCTGGGGGACCTGACTTTC	CASSPILGDLTF
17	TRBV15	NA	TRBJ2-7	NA	TGTGCCACCAGCAGAGATAGGTGGGGGGCTCCGGGGGACGAGCAGTACTTC	CATSRDRWGAPGDEQYF
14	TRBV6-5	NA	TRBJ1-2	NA	TGTGCCAGCAGTTACCACCCCGGGGGGTATGGCTACACCTTC	CASSYHPGGYGYTF
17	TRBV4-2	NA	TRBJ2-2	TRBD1	TGTGCCAGCAGCCAAGTCTGGCAGGGGGCCGACACCGGGGAGCTGTTTTTT	CASSQVWQGADTGELFF
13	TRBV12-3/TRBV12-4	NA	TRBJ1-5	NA	TGTGCCAGCAGTTACAGGGTAGGTCAGCCCCAGCATTTT	CASSYRVGQPQHF
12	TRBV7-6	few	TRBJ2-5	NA	TGTGCCAGCAGCTTAATCGACGAGACCCAGTACTTC	CASSLIDETQYF
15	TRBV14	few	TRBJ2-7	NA	TGTGCCAGCAGCCAACCCCAAGGGATTCTACGAGAGCAGTACTTC	CASSQPQGILREQYF
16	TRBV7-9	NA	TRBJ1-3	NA	TGTGCCAGCAGCTTAGATCGACACCGCTCTGGAAACACCATATATTTT	CASSLDRHRSGNTIYF
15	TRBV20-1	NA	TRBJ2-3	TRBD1	TGCAGTGCTCCTCGGACAGGGATGGGTACAGATACGCAGTATTTT	CSAPRTGMGTDTQYF
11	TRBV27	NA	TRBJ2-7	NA	TGTGCCAGCAGCCGAGGGACACGGCAGTACTTC	CASSRGTRQYF
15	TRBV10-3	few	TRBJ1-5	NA	TGTGCCATCAGTGAGGGGGCAGCTACGGGACAGCCCCAGCATTTT	CAISEGAATGQPQHF
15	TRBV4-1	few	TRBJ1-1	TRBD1	TGCGCCAGCAGCCAAGCGCCCTACAGGGGTACTGAAGCTTTCTTT	CASSQAPYRGTEAFF
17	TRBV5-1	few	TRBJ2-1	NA	TGCGCCAGCAGCCCCAGGGGTGAAATCAGCTCCTACAATGAGCAGTTCTTC	CASSPRGEISSYNEQFF
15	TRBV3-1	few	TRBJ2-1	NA	TGTGCCAGCAGTTCCGGGGCACTAGGTAGCAATGAGCAGTTCTTC	CASSSGALGSNEQFF